Listed here is a single T cell receptor (beta chain). The germline CDR1 and CDR2 sequences are SGHRS and YFSETQ. The V end lost 0 bases, the J end lost 5 bases, and 14 bases lay between the germline ends. CDR3 length equals 15 residues. This sample is drawn from a study of blood T cell repertoires in COVID-19. Assay used: immunoSEQ multiplex PCR; TCRdb lists only in-frame clones, some missing. The sample yields a few hundred thousand clones, 70% to 90% seen once. This receptor was identified in a man under 40 who had recovered from COVID-19. J is TRBJ1-1 and V is TRBV5-1; no clear D gene. Material for sequencing was PBMCs or T cells enriched from blood (not recorded which). This chain's CDR3 is CASSLDGGRETEAFF. The CDR3 coding sequence is TGCGCCAGCAGCTTGGATGGAGGGAGAGAAACTGAAGCTTTCTTT.